This T cell receptor beta chain was identified in a study of T cell repertoires in cytomegalovirus infection. Points from the study as a whole: Carriers of CMV plus the relevant HLA were identified by cumulative public TCR beta family frequency.

This clonotype was seen repeatedly, ten times or more. Antigen: not known. Germline CDR1 SGHTA, CDR2 FQGNSA. The CDR3 extends over 17 amino acids. The trim removed 3 bases at V and 0 bases at J, leaving 8 bases unmatched. TCRdb passed the reads through MiXCR, listing each CDR3 protein once. The data contain approximately 100,000 distinct CDR3 sequences, less than 25% of them singletons. The gene calls are TRBV7-2 and TRBJ1-2, with 9 bases matching TRBD1. This sequence was found in a human donor in good health (CMV status not recorded). Some clones in this sample may be carry-over from other donors' samples. Sequencing used CD8+ T cells from PBMCs. This CDR3 is CASSFTGGANANYGYTF. CDR3 bases: TGTGCCAGCAGCTTTACAGGGGGCGCGAATGCTAACTATGGCTACACCTTC.